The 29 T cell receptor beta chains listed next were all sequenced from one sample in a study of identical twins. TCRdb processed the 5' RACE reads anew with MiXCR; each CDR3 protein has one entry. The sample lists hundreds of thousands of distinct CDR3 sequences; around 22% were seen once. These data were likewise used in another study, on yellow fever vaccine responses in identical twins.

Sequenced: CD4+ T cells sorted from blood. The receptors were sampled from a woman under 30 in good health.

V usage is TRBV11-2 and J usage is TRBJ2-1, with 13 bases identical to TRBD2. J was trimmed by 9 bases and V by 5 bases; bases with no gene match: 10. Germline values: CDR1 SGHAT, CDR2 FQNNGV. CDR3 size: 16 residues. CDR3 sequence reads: CASSRRTSGSPGEQFF. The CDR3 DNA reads TGTGCCAGCAGCCGCCGGACTAGCGGGAGTCCTGGTGAGCAGTTCTTC. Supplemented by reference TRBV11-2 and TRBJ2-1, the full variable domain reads EAGVAQSPRYKIIEKRQSVAFWCNPISGHATLYWYQQILGQGPKLLIQFQNNGVVDDSQLPKDRFSAERLKGVDSTLKIQPAKLEDSAVYLCASSRRTSGSPGEQFFGPGTRLTVL.

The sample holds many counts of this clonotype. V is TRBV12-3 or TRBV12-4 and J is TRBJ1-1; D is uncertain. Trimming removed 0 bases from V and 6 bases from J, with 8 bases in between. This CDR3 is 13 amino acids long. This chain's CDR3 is CASSLAYSAEAFF. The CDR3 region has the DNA TGTGCCAGCAGTTTAGCCTATTCAGCTGAAGCTTTCTTT.

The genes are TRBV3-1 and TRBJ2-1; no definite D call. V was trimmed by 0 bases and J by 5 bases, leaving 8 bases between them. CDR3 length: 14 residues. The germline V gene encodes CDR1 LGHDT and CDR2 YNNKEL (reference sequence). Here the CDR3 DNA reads TGTGCCAGCAGCCAAGATGGGCTCCACAATGAGCAGTTCTTC. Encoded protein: CASSQDGLHNEQFF.

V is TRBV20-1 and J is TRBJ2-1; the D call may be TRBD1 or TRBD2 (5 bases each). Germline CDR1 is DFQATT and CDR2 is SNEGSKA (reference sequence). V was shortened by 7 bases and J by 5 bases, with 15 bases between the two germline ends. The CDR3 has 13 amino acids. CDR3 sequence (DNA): TGCAGTGGTATGCATGGGGGAAACAATGAGCAGTTCTTC. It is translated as CSGMHGGNNEQFF.

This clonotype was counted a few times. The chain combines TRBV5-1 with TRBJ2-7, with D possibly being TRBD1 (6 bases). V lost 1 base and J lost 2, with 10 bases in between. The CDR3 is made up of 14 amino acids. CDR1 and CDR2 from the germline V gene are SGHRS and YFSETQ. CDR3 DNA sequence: TGCGCCAGCAGCTTGCTACAGGGAACCTACGAGCAGTACTTC. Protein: CASSLLQGTYEQYF.

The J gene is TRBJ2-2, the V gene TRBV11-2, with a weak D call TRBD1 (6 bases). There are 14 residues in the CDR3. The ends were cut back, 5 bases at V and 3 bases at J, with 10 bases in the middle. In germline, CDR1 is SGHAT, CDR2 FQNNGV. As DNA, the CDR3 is TGTGCCAGCAGCCCCCAGGGGTACACCGGGGAGCTGTTTTTT. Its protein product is CASSPQGYTGELFF.

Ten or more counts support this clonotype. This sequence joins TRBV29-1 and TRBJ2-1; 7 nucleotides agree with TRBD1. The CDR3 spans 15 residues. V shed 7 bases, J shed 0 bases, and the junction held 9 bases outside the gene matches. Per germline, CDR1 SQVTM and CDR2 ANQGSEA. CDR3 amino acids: CSAVTGSGSYNEQFF. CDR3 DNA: TGCAGCGCCGTGACAGGGTCCGGCTCCTACAATGAGCAGTTCTTC.

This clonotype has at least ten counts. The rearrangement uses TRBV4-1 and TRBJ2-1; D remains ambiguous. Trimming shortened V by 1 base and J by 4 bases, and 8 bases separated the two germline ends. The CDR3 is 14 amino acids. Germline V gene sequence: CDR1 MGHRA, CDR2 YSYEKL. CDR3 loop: CASSQGVEYNEQFF. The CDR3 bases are TGCGCCAGCAGCCAAGGGGTCGAGTACAATGAGCAGTTCTTC.

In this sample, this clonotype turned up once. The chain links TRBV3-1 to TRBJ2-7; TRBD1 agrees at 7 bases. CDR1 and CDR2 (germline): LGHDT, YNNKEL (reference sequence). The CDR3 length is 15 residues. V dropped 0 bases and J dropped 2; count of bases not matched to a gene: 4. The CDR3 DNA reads TGTGCCAGCAGCCAAGATCCTGGACAGGCCTACGAGCAGTACTTC. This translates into CASSQDPGQAYEQYF.

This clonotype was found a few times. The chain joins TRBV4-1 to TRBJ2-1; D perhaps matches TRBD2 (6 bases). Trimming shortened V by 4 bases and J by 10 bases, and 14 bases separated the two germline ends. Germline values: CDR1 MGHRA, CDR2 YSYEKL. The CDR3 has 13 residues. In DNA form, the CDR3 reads TGCGCCAGCAGCCTTGGGGGGAAGTGGGAGCAGTTCTTC. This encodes CASSLGGKWEQFF.

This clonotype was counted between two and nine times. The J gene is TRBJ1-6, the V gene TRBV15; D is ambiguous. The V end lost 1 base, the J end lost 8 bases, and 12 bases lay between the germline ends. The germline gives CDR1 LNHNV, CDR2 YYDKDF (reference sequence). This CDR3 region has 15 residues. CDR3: CATSRVYGDDSPLHF. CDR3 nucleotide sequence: TGTGCCACCAGCAGAGTTTACGGAGATGATTCACCCCTCCACTTT.

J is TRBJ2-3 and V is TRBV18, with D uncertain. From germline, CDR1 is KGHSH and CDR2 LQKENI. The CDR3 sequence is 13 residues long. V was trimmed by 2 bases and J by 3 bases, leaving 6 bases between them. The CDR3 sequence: CASSPRATDTQYF. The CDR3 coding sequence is TGTGCCAGCTCACCAAGGGCAACAGATACGCAGTATTTT. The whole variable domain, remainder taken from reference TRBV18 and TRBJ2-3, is NAGVMQNPRHLVRRRGQEARLRCSPMKGHSHVYWYRQLPEEGLKFMVYLQKENIIDESGMPKERFSAEFPKEGPSILRIQQVVRGDSAAYFCASSPRATDTQYFGPGTRLTVL.

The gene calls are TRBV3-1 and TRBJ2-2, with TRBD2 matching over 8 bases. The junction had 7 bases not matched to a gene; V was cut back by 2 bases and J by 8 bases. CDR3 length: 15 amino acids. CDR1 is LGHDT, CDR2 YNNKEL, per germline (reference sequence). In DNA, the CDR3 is TGTGCCAGCAGCCAACATGGACTAGCCCCTGGGGAGCTGTTTTTT. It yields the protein CASSQHGLAPGELFF.

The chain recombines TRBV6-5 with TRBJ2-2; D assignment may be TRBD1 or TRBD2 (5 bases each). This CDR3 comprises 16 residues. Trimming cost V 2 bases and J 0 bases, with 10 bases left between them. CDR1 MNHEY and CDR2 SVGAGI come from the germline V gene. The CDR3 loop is CASSYVTGPNTGELFF. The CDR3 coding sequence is TGTGCCAGCAGTTACGTCACGGGGCCGAACACCGGGGAGCTGTTTTTT.

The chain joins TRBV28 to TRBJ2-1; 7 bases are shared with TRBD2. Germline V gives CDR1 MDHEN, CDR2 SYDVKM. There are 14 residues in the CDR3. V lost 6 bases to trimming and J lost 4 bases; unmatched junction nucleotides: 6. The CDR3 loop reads CASRRLASYNEQFF. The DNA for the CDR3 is TGTGCCAGCAGGCGACTAGCTAGTTACAATGAGCAGTTCTTC.

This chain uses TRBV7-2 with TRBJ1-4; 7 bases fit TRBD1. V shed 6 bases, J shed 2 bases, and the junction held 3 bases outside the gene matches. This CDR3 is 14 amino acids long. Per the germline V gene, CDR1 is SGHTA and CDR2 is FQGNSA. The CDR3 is CASSRQGTNEKLFF. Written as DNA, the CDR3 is TGTGCCAGCAGTCGACAGGGTACTAATGAAAAACTGTTTTTT.

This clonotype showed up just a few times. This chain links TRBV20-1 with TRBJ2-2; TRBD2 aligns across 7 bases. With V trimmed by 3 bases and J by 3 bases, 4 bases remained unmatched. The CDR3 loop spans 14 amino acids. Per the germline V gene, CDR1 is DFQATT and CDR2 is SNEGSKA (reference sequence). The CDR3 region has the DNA TGCAGTGCTAGTGACCGGGGGGACACCGGGGAGCTGTTTTTT. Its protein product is CSASDRGDTGELFF.

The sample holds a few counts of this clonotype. The CDR3 DNA reads as TGTGCCATCAGGACGAAGGGGGGGACCTCCTACAATGAGCAGTTCTTC. Residues: CAIRTKGGTSYNEQFF. This sequence joins TRBV10-3 and TRBJ2-1; D may be TRBD2 (7 bases). V was shortened by 6 bases and J by 0 bases, with 15 bases between the two germline ends. Germline V gene data show CDR1 as ENHRY and CDR2 as SYGVKD. The length of the CDR3 is 16 residues.

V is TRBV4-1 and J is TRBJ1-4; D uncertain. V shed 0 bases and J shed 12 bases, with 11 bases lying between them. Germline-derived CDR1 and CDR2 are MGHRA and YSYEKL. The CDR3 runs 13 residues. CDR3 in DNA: TGCGCCAGCAGCCAAGATTGGGTCAAGGAACTGTTTTTT. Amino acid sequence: CASSQDWVKELFF.

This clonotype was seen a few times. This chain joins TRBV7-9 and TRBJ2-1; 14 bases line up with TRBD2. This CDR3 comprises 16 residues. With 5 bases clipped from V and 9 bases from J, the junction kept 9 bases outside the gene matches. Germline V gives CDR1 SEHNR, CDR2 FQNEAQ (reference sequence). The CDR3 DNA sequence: TGTGCCAGCAGCCCCAACCTGGGACTAGCGGGAGTTGAGCAGTTCTTC. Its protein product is CASSPNLGLAGVEQFF.

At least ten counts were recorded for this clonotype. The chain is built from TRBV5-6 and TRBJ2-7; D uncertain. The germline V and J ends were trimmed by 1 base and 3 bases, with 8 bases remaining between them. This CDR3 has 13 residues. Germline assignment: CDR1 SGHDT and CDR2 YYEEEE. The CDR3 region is CASSLPSLYEQYF. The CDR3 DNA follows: TGTGCCAGCAGCTTGCCCTCCCTCTACGAGCAGTACTTC.

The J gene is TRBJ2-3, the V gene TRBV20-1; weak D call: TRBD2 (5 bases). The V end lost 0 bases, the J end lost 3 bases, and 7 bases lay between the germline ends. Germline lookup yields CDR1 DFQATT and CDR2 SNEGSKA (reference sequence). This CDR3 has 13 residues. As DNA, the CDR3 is TGCAGTGCTAGAGATAGCGCGACAGATACGCAGTATTTT. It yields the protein CSARDSATDTQYF.

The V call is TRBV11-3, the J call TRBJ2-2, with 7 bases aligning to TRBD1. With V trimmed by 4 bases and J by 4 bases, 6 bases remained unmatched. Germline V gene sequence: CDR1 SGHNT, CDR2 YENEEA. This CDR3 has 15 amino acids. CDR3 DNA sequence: TGTGCCAGCAGCTCCAGCGCAGGGGGCACCGGGGAGCTGTTTTTT. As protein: CASSSSAGGTGELFF.

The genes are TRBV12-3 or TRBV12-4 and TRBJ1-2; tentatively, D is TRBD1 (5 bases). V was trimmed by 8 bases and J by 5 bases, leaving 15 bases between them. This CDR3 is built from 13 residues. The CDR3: CASGQGFGYGYTF. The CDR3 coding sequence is TGTGCCAGCGGCCAGGGTTTTGGGTATGGCTACACCTTC.

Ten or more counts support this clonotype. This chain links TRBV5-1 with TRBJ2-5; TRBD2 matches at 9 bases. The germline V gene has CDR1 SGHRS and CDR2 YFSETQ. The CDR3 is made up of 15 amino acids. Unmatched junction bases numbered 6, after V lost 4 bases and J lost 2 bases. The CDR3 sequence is CASSLGSGRQETQYF. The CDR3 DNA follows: TGCGCCAGCAGCCTGGGTAGCGGGAGACAAGAGACCCAGTACTTC.

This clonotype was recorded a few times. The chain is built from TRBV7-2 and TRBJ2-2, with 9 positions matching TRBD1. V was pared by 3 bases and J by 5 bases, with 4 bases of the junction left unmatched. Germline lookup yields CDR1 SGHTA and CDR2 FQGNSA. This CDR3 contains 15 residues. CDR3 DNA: TGTGCCAGCAGCTTTACAGGGGGCGGGACCGGGGAGCTGTTTTTT. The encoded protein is CASSFTGGGTGELFF.

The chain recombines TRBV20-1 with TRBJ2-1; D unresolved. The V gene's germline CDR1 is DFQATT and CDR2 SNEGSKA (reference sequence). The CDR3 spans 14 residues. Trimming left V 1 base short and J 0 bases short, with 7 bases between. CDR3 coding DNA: TGCAGTGCTAGAGCGGAGAGCTCCTACAATGAGCAGTTCTTC. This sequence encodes CSARAESSYNEQFF.

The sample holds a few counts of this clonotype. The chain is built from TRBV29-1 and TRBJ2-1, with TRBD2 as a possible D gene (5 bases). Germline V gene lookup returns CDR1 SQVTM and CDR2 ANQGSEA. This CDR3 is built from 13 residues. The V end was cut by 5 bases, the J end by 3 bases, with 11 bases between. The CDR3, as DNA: TGCAGCGTTCAGGCGGACTTCTACAATGAGCAGTTCTTC. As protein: CSVQADFYNEQFF.

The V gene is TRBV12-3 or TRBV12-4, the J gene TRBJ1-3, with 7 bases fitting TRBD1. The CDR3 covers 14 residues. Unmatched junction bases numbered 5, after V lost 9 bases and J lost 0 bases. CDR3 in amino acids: CASKTGVSGNTIYF. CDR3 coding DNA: TGTGCCAGTAAAACAGGGGTCTCTGGAAACACCATATATTTT.